The rows below give T cell receptor beta chains drawn from one sample of a study of cytomegalovirus exposure and HLA in healthy donors. Repertoires were generated with immunoSEQ multiplex PCR, while TCRdb's copy carries only in-frame clones and drops some. This table has 200,000 to 250,000 clones, about 78% appearing once. The sequenced sample consisted of PBMCs. The receptors come from a male donor in good health and CMV-seronegative. CDR3s include the opening cysteine and the closing phenylalanine or tryptophan. The order of the fields is CDR3 protein, CDR3 DNA, J gene, V gene, D gene, clone size. D genes are given only for firm matches. The size field is filled for only some rows; it gives once, few, many or a size class.

CDR3: CASSPPDSNPYEQYF
DNA: TGTGCCAGCAGCCCGCCGGACAGCAATCCCTACGAGCAGTACTTC
J: TRBJ2-7
V: TRBV5-5
D: NA
size: NA

CDR3: CASSDGRATGELFF
DNA: TGTGCCAGCAGTGACGGGAGGGCCACCGGGGAGCTGTTTTTT
J: TRBJ2-2
V: TRBV6-4
D: TRBD2
size: medium-sized

CDR3: CASSAGFSGANVLTF
DNA: TGTGCCAGCAGTGCGGGATTCTCTGGGGCCAACGTCCTGACTTTC
J: TRBJ2-6
V: TRBV2
D: NA
size: NA

CDR3: CASSQRQGGTEAFF
DNA: TGCGCCAGCAGCCAGAGACAGGGGGGCACTGAAGCTTTCTTT
J: TRBJ1-1
V: TRBV4-1
D: TRBD1
size: few

CDR3: CASSPPGQAHYNEQFF
DNA: TGTGCCAGCAGCCCCCCTGGGCAGGCACATTACAATGAGCAGTTCTTC
J: TRBJ2-1
V: TRBV7-9
D: NA
size: once

CDR3: CASLRLAGGPDEQYF
DNA: TGTGCCAGCCTCCGACTAGCGGGAGGGCCGGACGAGCAGTACTTC
J: TRBJ2-7
V: TRBV6-1
D: TRBD2
size: NA

CDR3: CSSSPRQGQYF
DNA: TGTTCCAGCAGCCCGAGACAGGGGCAGTACTTC
J: TRBJ2-7
V: TRBV7-9
D: TRBD1
size: NA

CDR3: CASSIAGTSTDTQYF
DNA: TGTGCCAGCAGCATAGCGGGGACAAGCACAGATACGCAGTATTTT
J: TRBJ2-3
V: TRBV6-6
D: TRBD2
size: NA

CDR3: CASSSAADRANEQYF
DNA: TGTGCCAGCAGCTCAGCTGCGGACAGGGCGAACGAGCAGTACTTC
J: TRBJ2-7
V: TRBV9
D: TRBD1
size: NA

CDR3: CASIHPGYGYTF
DNA: TGTGCCAGCATCCACCCAGGCTATGGCTACACCTTC
J: TRBJ1-2
V: TRBV25-1
D: NA
size: NA

CDR3: CASSSKNEKLFF
DNA: TGTGCCAGCTCATCCAAAAATGAAAAACTGTTTTTT
J: TRBJ1-4
V: TRBV18
D: NA
size: NA

CDR3: CASSKQSGTSGRTDTQYF
DNA: TGTGCCAGCAGCAAGCAGTCCGGGACTAGCGGGAGAACAGATACGCAGTATTTT
J: TRBJ2-3
V: TRBV7-2
D: TRBD2
size: NA